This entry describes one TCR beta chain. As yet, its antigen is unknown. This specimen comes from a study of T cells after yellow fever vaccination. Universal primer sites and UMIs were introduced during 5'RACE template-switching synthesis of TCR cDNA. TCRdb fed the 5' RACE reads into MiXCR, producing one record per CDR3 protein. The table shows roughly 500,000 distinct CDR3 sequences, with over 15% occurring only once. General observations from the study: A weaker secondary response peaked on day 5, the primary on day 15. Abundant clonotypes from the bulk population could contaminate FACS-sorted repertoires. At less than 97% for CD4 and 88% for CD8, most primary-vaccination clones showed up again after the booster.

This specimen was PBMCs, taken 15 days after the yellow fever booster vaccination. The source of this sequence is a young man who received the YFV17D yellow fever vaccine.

CDR3 protein: CASSPRDRLNTEAFF. The CDR3 region has the DNA TGTGCCAGCAGCCCCCGGGACCGTTTGAACACTGAAGCTTTCTTT. The chain is built from TRBV9 and TRBJ1-1; a possible D gene is TRBD1 (5 bases). The CDR3 is made up of 15 amino acids. In germline, CDR1 is SGDLS, CDR2 YYNGEE. Trimming took 4 bases from V and 0 from J, leaving 13 bases between them.